These 24 T cell receptor beta chains were sequenced from one sample in a study of blood T cell repertoires in COVID-19. Sequenced by immunoSEQ multiplex PCR; TCRdb stores in-frame clones only, minus some. The table records about 370,000 clones, roughly 89% of them present only once. Sequenced: peripheral blood. The receptors stem from a man between 18 and 35 years old with active or convalescent COVID-19.

With regard to this clone: The same CDR3 also results from other DNA sequences found in this sample. V is TRBV6-5 and J is TRBJ2-3; D gene unclear. CDR3 size: 14 residues. Germline V gene sequence: CDR1 MNHEY, CDR2 SVGAGI. With 2 bases removed from V and 0 bases from J, the gap between germline ends came to 6 bases. The CDR3 sequence: CASSYGRSTDTQYF. Here the CDR3 DNA reads TGTGCCAGCAGTTACGGTAGAAGCACAGATACGCAGTATTTT.

The chain combines TRBV29-1 with TRBJ1-5, with 7 bases that match TRBD1. V shed 5 bases, J shed 4 bases, and the junction held 5 bases outside the gene matches. CDR1 is SQVTM and CDR2 is ANQGSEA in the germline V gene. The CDR3 length is 13 residues. CDR3 bases: TGCAGCGTTTGGGACAGCGGGAATCAGCCCCAGCATTTT. Protein sequence: CSVWDSGNQPQHF.

The V call is TRBV3-1 (or the pseudogene TRBV3-2), the J call TRBJ2-7, with 7 bases lining up with TRBD2. Germline CDR1 reads LGHDT; CDR2 reads YNNKEL (reference sequence). The CDR3 length is 13 residues. J was trimmed by 7 bases and V by 4 bases; bases with no gene match: 7. The CDR3 loop reads CASSLRLGGEQYF. The CDR3 DNA reads as TGTGCCAGCAGCCTCCGACTGGGAGGGGAGCAGTACTTC.

This chain uses TRBV4-2 with TRBJ1-3; perhaps TRBD1 as D (5 bases). V dropped 4 bases and J dropped 8 bases, with 9 bases sitting between them. The CDR3 loop spans 12 amino acids. Germline CDR1 reads LGHNA; CDR2 reads YNFKEQ. CDR3 DNA: TGTGCCAGCAGCCCGCAGGGTGACACCATATATTTT. Its protein product is CASSPQGDTIYF.

The chain uses TRBV5-6 and TRBJ1-1; TRBD1 is a possible D gene (5 bases). The V end was cut by 5 bases, the J end by 2 bases, with 10 bases between. The V gene's germline CDR1 is SGHDT and CDR2 YYEEEE. CDR3 length equals 13 residues. The DNA for the CDR3 is TGTGCCAGCAGGTCCGACAGTAACACTGAAGCTTTCTTT. This gives the protein CASRSDSNTEAFF.

V is TRBV3-1 (or the pseudogene TRBV3-2) and J is TRBJ1-1; D is perhaps TRBD1 (6 bases). Trimming stripped 5 bases from V and 11 bases from J, with 15 bases between. The CDR3 consists of 12 residues. CDR1 LGHDT and CDR2 YNNKEL come from the germline V gene (reference sequence). As DNA, the CDR3 is TGTGCCAGCAGCTTGGTTGGGGGGGCGGCTTTCTTT. The encoded protein is CASSLVGGAAFF.

The CDR3 protein is CASTGTGSSYEQYF. CDR3 bases: TGTGCCAGCACTGGGACAGGAAGTTCCTACGAGCAGTACTTC. J is TRBJ2-7 and V is TRBV6-6; TRBD1 aligns across 8 bases. The CDR3 totals 14 residues. The ends lost 7 bases at V and 1 base at J; junction bases unmatched: 6. The V gene's germline CDR1 is MNHNY and CDR2 SVGAGI (reference sequence).

A note on this clone: The same CDR3 also results from other DNA sequences found in this sample. The rearrangement links TRBV5-1 to TRBJ1-1, with 9 bases aligning to TRBD1. The CDR3 runs 15 residues. The germline CDR1 and CDR2 sequences are SGHRS and YFSETQ. V dropped 0 bases and J dropped 1; count of bases not matched to a gene: 1. The CDR3 sequence: CASSLGGQGNTEAFF. DNA of the CDR3: TGCGCCAGCAGCTTGGGGGGACAGGGGAACACTGAAGCTTTCTTT.

This clone showed up just once. This chain connects TRBV18 to TRBJ2-5, with a weak D call TRBD1 (5 bases). V was cut by 2 bases and J by 5 bases, with 12 bases left in between. This CDR3 is built from 14 residues. Germline-derived CDR1 and CDR2 are KGHSH and LQKENI. DNA of the CDR3: TGTGCCAGCTCACCAGGCAGGGCTGGGGAGACCCAGTACTTC. Protein: CASSPGRAGETQYF. Filled out from reference TRBV18 and TRBJ2-5, the complete variable domain reads NAGVMQNPRHLVRRRGQEARLRCSPMKGHSHVYWYRQLPEEGLKFMVYLQKENIIDESGMPKERFSAEFPKEGPSILRIQQVVRGDSAAYFCASSPGRAGETQYFGPGTRLLVL.

The chain carries TRBV29-1 and TRBJ2-7, with D perhaps matching TRBD1 (5 bases). The CDR3 spans 14 residues. Trimming cost V 1 base and J 0 bases, with 10 bases left between them. The germline CDR1 and CDR2 sequences are SQVTM and ANQGSEA. CDR3 in DNA: TGCAGCGTTGAAGCAGGGTCTAACTCCTACGAGCAGTACTTC. Translated: CSVEAGSNSYEQYF.

The chain links TRBV11-3 to TRBJ2-5; D is unresolved. Germline CDR1 and CDR2: SGHNT and YENEEA. The V end was cut by 1 base, the J end by 1 base, with 10 bases between. The CDR3 is 15 residues long. The DNA for the CDR3 is TGTGCCAGCAGCTTAGTCTGGCCCCTCCAAGAGACCCAGTACTTC. It translates to CASSLVWPLQETQYF.

The chain combines TRBV27 with TRBJ1-1; D gene unclear. V lost 3 bases and J 1 base, leaving 6 bases between the germline ends. The CDR3 runs to 13 residues. Per the germline V gene, CDR1 is MNHEY and CDR2 is SMNVEV (reference sequence). The CDR3, as DNA: TGTGCCAGCAGTTTGAGTGAGAACACTGAAGCTTTCTTT. Its translation is CASSLSENTEAFF.

The chain couples TRBV20-1 to TRBJ2-7; D possibly corresponds to TRBD1 (6 bases). The CDR3 is 12 residues long. Trimming left V 3 bases short and J 4 bases short, with 10 bases between. Per germline, CDR1 DFQATT and CDR2 SNEGSKA (reference sequence). CDR3 in amino acids: CSASGTPYEQYF. As DNA, the CDR3 is TGCAGTGCTAGTGGGACACCTTACGAGCAGTACTTC.

The chain joins TRBV4-1 to TRBJ1-4; D remains unclear. The CDR3 totals 15 residues. Trimming pared 4 bases from V and 3 bases from J, leaving 12 bases between. Germline V lookup: CDR1 MGHRA, CDR2 YSYEKL. The CDR3 region has the DNA TGCGCCAGCAGCCCAGGTGGTTTGCCTAATGAAAAACTGTTTTTT. Translating it yields CASSPGGLPNEKLFF.

The gene calls are TRBV7-2 and TRBJ2-1; perhaps TRBD2 as D (6 bases). Germline V gene data show CDR1 as SGHTA and CDR2 as FQGNSA. Trimming took 5 bases from V and 2 from J, leaving 16 bases between them. The CDR3 runs 16 residues. CDR3 sequence reads: CASSPWGGVAYNEQFF. The CDR3 nucleotides read TGTGCCAGCAGCCCGTGGGGCGGGGTTGCCTACAATGAGCAGTTCTTC.

The rearrangement links TRBV28 to TRBJ2-7, with D perhaps matching TRBD2 (5 bases). V lost 1 base and J lost 2, with 9 bases in between. This CDR3 has 14 amino acids. Per the germline V gene, CDR1 is MDHEN and CDR2 is SYDVKM. The CDR3 sequence: CASSLSRAAYEQYF. The CDR3 coding sequence is TGTGCCAGCAGTTTATCGAGGGCGGCCTACGAGCAGTACTTC.

V usage is TRBV5-1 and J usage is TRBJ2-1, with 9 bases aligning to TRBD1. The CDR3 totals 16 residues. With 6 bases clipped from V and 4 bases from J, the junction kept 11 bases outside the gene matches. Per the germline V gene, CDR1 is SGHRS and CDR2 is YFSETQ. For the CDR3, the DNA is TGCGCCAGCACCCGATTTGACAGGGGGGTTTACAATGAGCAGTTCTTC. Amino acids: CASTRFDRGVYNEQFF.

The chain is built from TRBV5-1 and TRBJ2-7, with 8 bases matching TRBD2. Germline V lookup: CDR1 SGHRS, CDR2 YFSETQ. There are 14 residues in the CDR3. V lost 2 bases, J lost 3 bases, and 4 bases stayed unmatched. This CDR3 reads CASSFSGSVYEQYF. DNA for the CDR3: TGCGCCAGCAGCTTCAGCGGGAGTGTCTACGAGCAGTACTTC. Drawing the rest from reference TRBV5-1 and TRBJ2-7, the complete variable domain is KAGVTQTPRYLIKTRGQQVTLSCSPISGHRSVSWYQQTPGQGLQFLFEYFSETQRNKGNFPGRFSGRQFSNSRSEMNVSTLELGDSALYLCASSFSGSVYEQYFGPGTRLTVT.

V gene TRBV10-3 combines with J gene TRBJ2-1; the match to TRBD2 covers 11 bases. The V gene end was trimmed by 4 bases and the J gene end by 4 bases; junction bases not matched to a gene: 6. Germline V gene data show CDR1 as ENHRY and CDR2 as SYGVKD. This CDR3 has 16 amino acids. The CDR3 DNA reads TGTGCCATCAGTGCAGAGACTAGCGGGGCTTACAATGAGCAGTTCTTC. Translation: CAISAETSGAYNEQFF.

This clone was counted only a few times. The rearrangement uses TRBV19 and TRBJ1-1; D is unresolved. Germline V gene data show CDR1 as LNHDA and CDR2 as SQIVND (reference sequence). V dropped 4 bases and J dropped 4 bases, with 16 bases sitting between them. The CDR3 extends over 15 amino acids. CDR3 loop: CASSTPFEGSTEAFF. The CDR3 DNA is TGTGCCAGTAGTACCCCCTTCGAGGGTTCCACTGAAGCTTTCTTT.

This chain uses TRBV6-2 or TRBV6-3 with TRBJ1-1, with 11 bases aligning to TRBD1. Germline lookup yields CDR1 MNHEY and CDR2 SVGEGT. The CDR3 extends over 16 amino acids. V was pared by 2 bases and J by 4 bases, with 6 bases of the junction left unmatched. The CDR3 loop reads CASSYGTGGLSTEAFF. The CDR3 DNA sequence: TGTGCCAGCAGTTACGGGACAGGGGGGTTGAGCACTGAAGCTTTCTTT.

The V gene is TRBV4-2, the J gene TRBJ2-7; 7 nucleotides match TRBD2. There are 15 residues in the CDR3. The germline V gene encodes CDR1 LGHNA and CDR2 YNFKEQ. V was clipped by 1 base and J by 4 bases; unmatched bases: 7. The DNA of the CDR3 is TGTGCCAGCAGCCAAGGTTCGAGCGGGACGTACGAGCAGTACTTC. Amino acid sequence: CASSQGSSGTYEQYF.

The rearrangement uses TRBV25-1 and TRBJ1-2, with 9 bases that match TRBD1. Germline V CDR1 and CDR2: MGHDK, SYGVNS. The CDR3 sequence is 17 residues long. The junction had 15 bases not matched to a gene; V was cut back by 4 bases and J by 6 bases. The CDR3 sequence is CASSGLRWTGERDGYTF. The CDR3, as DNA: TGTGCCAGCAGTGGCCTACGTTGGACAGGGGAGAGGGATGGCTACACCTTC.

This clone was seen a single time. The chain couples TRBV9 to TRBJ1-6; 7 bases match TRBD1. J was trimmed by 12 bases and V by 0 bases; bases with no gene match: 6. The CDR3 loop spans 14 amino acids. Germline CDR1 is SGDLS and CDR2 is YYNGEE. CDR3 DNA sequence: TGTGCCAGCAGCGTAGGCGGACAGGCCGTACCCCTCCACTTT. Translation: CASSVGGQAVPLHF.